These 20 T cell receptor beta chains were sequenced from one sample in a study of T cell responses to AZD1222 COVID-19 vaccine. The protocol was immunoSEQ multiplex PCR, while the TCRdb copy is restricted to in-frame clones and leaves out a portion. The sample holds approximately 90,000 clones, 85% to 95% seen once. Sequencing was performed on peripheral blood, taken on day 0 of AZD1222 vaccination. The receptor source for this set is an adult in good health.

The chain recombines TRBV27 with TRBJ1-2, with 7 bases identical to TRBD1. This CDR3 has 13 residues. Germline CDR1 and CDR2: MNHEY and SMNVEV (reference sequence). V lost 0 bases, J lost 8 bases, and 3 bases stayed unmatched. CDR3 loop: CASSLSGGAGYTF. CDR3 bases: TGTGCCAGCAGTTTATCAGGGGGCGCGGGCTACACCTTC.

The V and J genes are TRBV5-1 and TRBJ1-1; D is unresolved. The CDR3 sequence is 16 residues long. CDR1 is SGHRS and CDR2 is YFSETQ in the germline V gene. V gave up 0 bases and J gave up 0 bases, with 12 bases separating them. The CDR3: CASSLVGTAMNTEAFF. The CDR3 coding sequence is TGCGCCAGCAGCTTGGTTGGAACCGCCATGAACACTGAAGCTTTCTTT.

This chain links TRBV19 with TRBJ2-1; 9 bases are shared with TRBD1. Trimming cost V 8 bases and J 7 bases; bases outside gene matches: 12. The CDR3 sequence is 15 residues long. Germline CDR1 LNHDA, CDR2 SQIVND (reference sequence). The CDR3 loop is CASGEPDRGSNEQFF. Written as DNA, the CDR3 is TGTGCCAGTGGGGAACCGGACAGGGGATCGAATGAGCAGTTCTTC.

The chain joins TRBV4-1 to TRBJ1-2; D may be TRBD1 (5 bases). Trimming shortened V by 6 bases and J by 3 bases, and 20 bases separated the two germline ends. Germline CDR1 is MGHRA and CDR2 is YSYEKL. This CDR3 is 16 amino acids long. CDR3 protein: CASRNLMQGGDYGYTF. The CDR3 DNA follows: TGCGCCAGCAGGAACTTAATGCAGGGAGGAGACTATGGCTACACCTTC.

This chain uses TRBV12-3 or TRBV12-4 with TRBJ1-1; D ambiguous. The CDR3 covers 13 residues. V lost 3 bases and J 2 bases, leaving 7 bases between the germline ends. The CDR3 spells CASSLTLNTEAFF. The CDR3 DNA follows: TGTGCCAGCAGTTTGACACTAAACACTGAAGCTTTCTTT.

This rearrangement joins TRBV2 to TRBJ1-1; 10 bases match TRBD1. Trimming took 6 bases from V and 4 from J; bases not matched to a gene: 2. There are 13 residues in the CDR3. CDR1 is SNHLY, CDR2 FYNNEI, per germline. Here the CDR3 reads CASRRTGGTEAFF. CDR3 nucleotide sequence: TGTGCCAGCAGGAGGACAGGGGGCACTGAAGCTTTCTTT.

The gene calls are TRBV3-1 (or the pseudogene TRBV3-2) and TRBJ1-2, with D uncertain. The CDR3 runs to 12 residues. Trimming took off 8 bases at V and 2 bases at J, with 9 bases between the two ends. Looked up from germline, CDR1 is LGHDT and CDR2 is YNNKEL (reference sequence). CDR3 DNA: TGTGCCAGCGCAGGAAACAACTATGGCTACACCTTC. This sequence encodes CASAGNNYGYTF.

In DNA form, the CDR3 reads TGCGCCAGCAGATATTATCCCGAACAGAACACTGAAGCTTTCTTT. Its translation: CASRYYPEQNTEAFF. The genes are TRBV5-1 and TRBJ1-1; D is unresolved. V was clipped by 5 bases and J by 1 base, with 15 bases between them. Germline loops: CDR1 SGHRS, CDR2 YFSETQ. The CDR3 is made up of 15 amino acids.

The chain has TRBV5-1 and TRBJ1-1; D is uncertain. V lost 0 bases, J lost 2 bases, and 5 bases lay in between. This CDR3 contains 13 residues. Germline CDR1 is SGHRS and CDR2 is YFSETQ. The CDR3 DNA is TGCGCCAGCAGCTTGGAGATAAACACTGAAGCTTTCTTT. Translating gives CASSLEINTEAFF.

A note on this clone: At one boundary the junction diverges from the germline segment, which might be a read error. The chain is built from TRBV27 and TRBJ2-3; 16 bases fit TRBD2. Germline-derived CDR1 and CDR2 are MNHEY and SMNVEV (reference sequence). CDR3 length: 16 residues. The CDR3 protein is CASSPPGLAGGRVLVF. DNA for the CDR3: TGTGCCAGCAGTCCGCCGGGACTAGCGGGAGGGCGTGTGTTGGTTTTT.

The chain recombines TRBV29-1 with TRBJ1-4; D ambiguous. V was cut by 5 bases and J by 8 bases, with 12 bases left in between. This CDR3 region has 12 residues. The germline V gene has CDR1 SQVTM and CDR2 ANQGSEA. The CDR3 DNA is TGCAGCGTTTATAATCGTGGGGAAAAACTGTTTTTT. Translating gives CSVYNRGEKLFF.

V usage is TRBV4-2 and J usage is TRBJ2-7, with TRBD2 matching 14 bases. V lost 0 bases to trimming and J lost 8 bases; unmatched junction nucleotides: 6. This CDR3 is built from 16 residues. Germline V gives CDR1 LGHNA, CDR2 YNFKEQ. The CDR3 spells CASSQDRTSGGSKQYF. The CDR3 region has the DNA TGTGCCAGCAGCCAAGATAGGACTAGCGGGGGGTCCAAGCAGTACTTC.

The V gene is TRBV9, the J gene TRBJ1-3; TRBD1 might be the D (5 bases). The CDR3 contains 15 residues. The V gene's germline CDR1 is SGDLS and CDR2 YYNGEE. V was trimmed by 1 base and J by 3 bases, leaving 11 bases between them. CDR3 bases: TGTGCCAGCAGCGTACAGGGAGGGTTTGGAAACACCATATATTTT. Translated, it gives CASSVQGGFGNTIYF.

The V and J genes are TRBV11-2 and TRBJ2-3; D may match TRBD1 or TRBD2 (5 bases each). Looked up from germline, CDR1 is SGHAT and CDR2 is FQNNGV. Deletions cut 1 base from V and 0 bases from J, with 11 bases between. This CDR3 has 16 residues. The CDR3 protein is CASSLVGEWSTDTQYF. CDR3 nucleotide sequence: TGTGCCAGCAGCTTAGTGGGGGAGTGGAGCACAGATACGCAGTATTTT.

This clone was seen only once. CDR3 DNA: TGCGCCAGCAGCCAAGTGGGGGATCGGGGCTACACCTTC. This encodes CASSQVGDRGYTF. The chain has TRBV4-1 and TRBJ1-2, with a tentative D call TRBD1 (5 bases). This CDR3 has 13 residues. Trimming left V 1 base short and J 8 bases short, with 11 bases between. Germline V gives CDR1 MGHRA, CDR2 YSYEKL.

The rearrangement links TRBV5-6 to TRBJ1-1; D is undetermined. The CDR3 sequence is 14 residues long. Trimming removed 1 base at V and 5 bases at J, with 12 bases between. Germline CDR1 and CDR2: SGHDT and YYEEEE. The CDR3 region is CASSLYELPTEAFF. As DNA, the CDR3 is TGTGCCAGCAGCTTGTATGAATTGCCGACTGAAGCTTTCTTT.

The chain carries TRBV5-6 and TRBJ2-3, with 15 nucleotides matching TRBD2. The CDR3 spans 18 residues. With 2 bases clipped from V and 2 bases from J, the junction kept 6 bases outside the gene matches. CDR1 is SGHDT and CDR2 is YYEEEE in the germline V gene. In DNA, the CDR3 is TGTGCCAGCAGCTTTTGGACTAGCGGGAGGGCCAACACAGATACGCAGTATTTT. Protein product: CASSFWTSGRANTDTQYF.

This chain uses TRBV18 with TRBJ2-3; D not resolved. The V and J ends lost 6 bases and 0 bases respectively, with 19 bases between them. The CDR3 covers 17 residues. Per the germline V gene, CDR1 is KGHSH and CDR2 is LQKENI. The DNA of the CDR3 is TGTGCCAGCTCCCGACGCCTCGACACCACTAGCACAGATACGCAGTATTTT. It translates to CASSRRLDTTSTDTQYF.

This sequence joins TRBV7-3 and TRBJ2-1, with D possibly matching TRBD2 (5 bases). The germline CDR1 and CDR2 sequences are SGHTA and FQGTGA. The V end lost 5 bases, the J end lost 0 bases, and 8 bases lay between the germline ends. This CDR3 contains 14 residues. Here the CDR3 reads CASSPGNSYNEQFF. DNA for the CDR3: TGTGCCAGCAGCCCGGGAAACTCCTACAATGAGCAGTTCTTC.

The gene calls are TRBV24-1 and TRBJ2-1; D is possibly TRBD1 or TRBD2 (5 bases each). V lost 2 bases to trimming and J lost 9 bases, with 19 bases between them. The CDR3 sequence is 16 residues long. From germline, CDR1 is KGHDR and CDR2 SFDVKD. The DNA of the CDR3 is TGTGCCACCAGTGATTCGCCGGGACGGAGTTTGGGTGAGCAGTTCTTC. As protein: CATSDSPGRSLGEQFF.